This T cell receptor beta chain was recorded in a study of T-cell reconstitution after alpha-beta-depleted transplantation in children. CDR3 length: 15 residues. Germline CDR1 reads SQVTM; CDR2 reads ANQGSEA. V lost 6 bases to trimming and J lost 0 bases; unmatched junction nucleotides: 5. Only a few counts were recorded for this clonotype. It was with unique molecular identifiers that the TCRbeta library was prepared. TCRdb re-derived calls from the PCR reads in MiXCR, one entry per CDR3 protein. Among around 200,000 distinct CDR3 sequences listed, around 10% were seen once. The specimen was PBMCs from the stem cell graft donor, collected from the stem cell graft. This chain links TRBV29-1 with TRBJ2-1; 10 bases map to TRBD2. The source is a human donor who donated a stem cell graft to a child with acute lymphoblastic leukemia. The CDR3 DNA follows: TGCAGCGTAAACAGCGGGGGGGGCTCCTACAATGAGCAGTTCTTC. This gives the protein CSVNSGGGSYNEQFF.